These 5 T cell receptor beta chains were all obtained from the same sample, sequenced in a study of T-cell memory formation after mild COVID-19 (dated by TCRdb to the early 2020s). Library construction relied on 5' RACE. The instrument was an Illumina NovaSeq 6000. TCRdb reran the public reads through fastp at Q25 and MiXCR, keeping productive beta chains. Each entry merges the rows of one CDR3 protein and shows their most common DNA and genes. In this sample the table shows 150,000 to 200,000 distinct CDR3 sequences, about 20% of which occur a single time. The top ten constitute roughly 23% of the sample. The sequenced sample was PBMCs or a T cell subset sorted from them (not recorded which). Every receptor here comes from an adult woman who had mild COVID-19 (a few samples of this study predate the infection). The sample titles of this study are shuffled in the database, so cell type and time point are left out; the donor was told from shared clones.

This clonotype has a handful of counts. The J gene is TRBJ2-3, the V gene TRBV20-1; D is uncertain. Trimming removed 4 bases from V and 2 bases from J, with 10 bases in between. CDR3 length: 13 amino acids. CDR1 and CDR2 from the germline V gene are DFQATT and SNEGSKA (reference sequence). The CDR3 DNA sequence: TGCAGTGCTAAGTTAGCCTACACAGATACGCAGTATTTT. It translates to CSAKLAYTDTQYF.

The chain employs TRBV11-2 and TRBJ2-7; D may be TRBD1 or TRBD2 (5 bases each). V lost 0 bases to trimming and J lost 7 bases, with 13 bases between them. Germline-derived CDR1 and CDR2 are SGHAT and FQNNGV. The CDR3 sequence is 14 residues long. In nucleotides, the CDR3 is TGTGCCAGCAGCTTAGATCGGGACCGCTTGGAGCAGTACTTC. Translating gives CASSLDRDRLEQYF.

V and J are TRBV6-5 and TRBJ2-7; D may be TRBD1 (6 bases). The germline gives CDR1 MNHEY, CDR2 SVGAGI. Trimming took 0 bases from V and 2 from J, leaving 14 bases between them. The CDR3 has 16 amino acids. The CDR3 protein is CASSYSNYRVTYEQYF. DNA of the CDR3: TGTGCCAGCAGTTACTCCAACTACAGGGTAACCTACGAGCAGTACTTC.

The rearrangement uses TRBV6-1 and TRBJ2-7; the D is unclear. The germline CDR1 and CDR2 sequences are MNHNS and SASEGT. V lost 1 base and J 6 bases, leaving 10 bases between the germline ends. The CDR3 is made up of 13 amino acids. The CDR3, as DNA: TGTGCCAGCAGTGAAGGGGAACTAATCGAGCAGTACTTC. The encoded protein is CASSEGELIEQYF.

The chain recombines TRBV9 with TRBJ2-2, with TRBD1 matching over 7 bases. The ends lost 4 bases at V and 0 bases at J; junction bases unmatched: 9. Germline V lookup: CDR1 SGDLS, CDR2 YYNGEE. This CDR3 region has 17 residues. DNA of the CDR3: TGTGCCAGCAGCCATAGTGGACAGGTGCCGAACACCGGGGAGCTGTTTTTT. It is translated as CASSHSGQVPNTGELFF.